This T cell receptor (beta chain) was identified during a study of stem cell transplantation in POMP-related autoinflammatory disease. The overall study: The study hypothesized thymoproteasome defects skew the TRB repertoire via impaired CD8+ selection. After transplant, neutrophils and platelets showed 100% graft donor chimerism through one year.

V shed 4 bases and J 8 bases; nucleotides not matched to a gene: 5. Germline V gene data show CDR1 as SGHRS and CDR2 as YFSETQ. The CDR3 has 13 residues. The repertoire was sequenced with immunoSEQ multiplex PCR; TCRdb's copy has only in-frame clones and lacks some. The sample lists 68,000 or so clones; approximately 90% were seen once. General study points: PRAID patients trended toward lower TRB diversity and higher clonality in all analyzed T-cell subsets. In PRAID patients, the number of distinct TRB V-J gene pairings was restricted.

About this clone itself: No antigen is known for it.

The TCR originated in a human patient with POMP-related autoinflammation and immune dysregulation (PRAID). The graft donor may account for some of the T cells. Specimen: CD4+ T cells from PBMCs, collected after stem cell transplantation. The gene calls are TRBV5-1 and TRBJ1-2, with 10 bases lining up with TRBD1. CDR3 coding DNA: TGCGCCAGCAGCCTAGGACAGGGGGGCGGCTACACCTTC. Translated, it gives CASSLGQGGGYTF.